Below are 27 T cell receptor beta chains sequenced from a single sample in a study of PD-L1 blockade in urothelial cancer. The protocol was immunoSEQ multiplex PCR, while the TCRdb copy is restricted to in-frame clones and leaves out a portion. Among under 50,000 clones listed, roughly four fifths were seen once. Time point specified: pretreatment peripheral blood. The sample here was PBMCs, taken around atezolizumab (anti-PD-L1) treatment. The receptors stem from a man aged 50-60 years with urothelial cancer.

This clone was seen just once. The chain has TRBV6-5 and TRBJ1-1; 7 nucleotides agree with TRBD1. V lost 6 bases to trimming and J lost 1 base; unmatched junction nucleotides: 5. Germline assignment: CDR1 MNHEY and CDR2 SVGAGI. The CDR3 has 14 residues. Here the CDR3 DNA reads TGTGCCAGCAGCCCTAGGGACAGGAACACTGAAGCTTTCTTT. Encoded protein: CASSPRDRNTEAFF.

This sequence joins TRBV7-2 and TRBJ1-6, with TRBD1 as a possible D gene (5 bases). Germline V lookup: CDR1 SGHTA, CDR2 FQGNSA. Trimming removed 8 bases at V and 9 bases at J, with 17 bases between. The CDR3 spans 14 residues. This chain's CDR3 is CASDLGGAGSPLHF. The DNA for the CDR3 is TGTGCCAGCGACTTGGGAGGGGCTGGTTCACCCCTCCACTTT.

The V call is TRBV9, the J call TRBJ2-3; D gene uncertain. CDR1 is SGDLS, CDR2 YYNGEE, per germline. The CDR3 is made up of 14 amino acids. Trimming stripped 1 base from V and 2 bases from J, with 8 bases between. The CDR3 reads CASSVNPITDTQYF. CDR3 bases: TGTGCCAGCAGCGTAAATCCAATCACAGATACGCAGTATTTT. The full variable domain, its missing parts supplied by reference TRBV9 and TRBJ2-3, is DSGVTQTPKHLITATGQRVTLRCSPRSGDLSVYWYQQSLDQGLQFLIQYYNGEERAKGNILERFSAQQFPDLHSELNLSSLELGDSALYFCASSVNPITDTQYFGPGTRLTVL.

CDR3 amino acids: CASSQNYEQYF. CDR3 coding DNA: TGTGCCAGCAGCCAAAACTACGAGCAGTACTTC. The genes are TRBV6-8 and TRBJ2-7, with unresolved D. CDR3 length: 11 residues. Per the germline V gene, CDR1 is MNHGY and CDR2 is SAAAGT. V lost 6 bases to trimming and J lost 3 bases, with 6 bases between them.

The chain has TRBV4-1 and TRBJ2-1, with D unclear. Between the trimmed V and J ends, which lost 3 bases and 7 bases, there was a span of 13 bases. The CDR3 covers 14 residues. Germline-derived CDR1 and CDR2 are MGHRA and YSYEKL. In DNA form, the CDR3 reads TGCGCCAGCAGCCACCCTTGGAGAGAAAATGAGCAGTTCTTC. Protein product: CASSHPWRENEQFF.

This clone counts as medium-sized. The CDR3 DNA reads as TGTGCCACCAGCAGAGAGCGGGAAAGTTTCCATGAGCAGTTCTTC. Protein: CATSRERESFHEQFF. The chain uses TRBV15 and TRBJ2-1; maybe TRBD2 (6 bases). The germline V gene encodes CDR1 LNHNV and CDR2 YYDKDF (reference sequence). CDR3 length: 15 residues. V was trimmed by 0 bases and J by 8 bases, leaving 14 bases between them.

The V call is TRBV27, the J call TRBJ2-3; a weak D match, TRBD1 (6 bases). Trimming removed 11 bases at V and 4 bases at J, with 19 bases between. This CDR3 contains 14 residues. Germline loops: CDR1 MNHEY, CDR2 SMNVEV (reference sequence). The CDR3 bases are TGTGCCGCCCGGGCCTCAGGGGTTGCAGATACGCAGTATTTT. Its protein is CAARASGVADTQYF.

In its sample, this clone was seen a few times. The chain joins TRBV27 to TRBJ1-1; possibly TRBD1 for D (5 bases). Germline-derived CDR1 and CDR2 are MNHEY and SMNVEV (reference sequence). The CDR3 totals 14 residues. Trimming removed 4 bases at V and 0 bases at J, with 9 bases between. The CDR3 DNA follows: TGTGCCAGCAGTTCGTCCAGGGTGAACACTGAAGCTTTCTTT. Translation gives CASSSSRVNTEAFF.

The chain has TRBV7-9 and TRBJ1-1; possible D gene TRBD1, 6 bases. CDR3 length equals 14 residues. Germline V gives CDR1 SEHNR, CDR2 FQNEAQ (reference sequence). The V end lost 4 bases, the J end lost 1 base, and 10 bases lay between the germline ends. The chain's CDR3 is CASSSDRQNTEAFF. CDR3 nucleotides: TGTGCCAGCAGCTCCGACAGGCAGAACACTGAAGCTTTCTTT.

The rearrangement uses TRBV5-1 and TRBJ2-5; TRBD2 might be the D (6 bases). Germline V lookup: CDR1 SGHRS, CDR2 YFSETQ. This CDR3 contains 15 residues. Trimming removed 1 base from V and 5 bases from J, with 15 bases in between. The CDR3 nucleotides are TGCGCCAGCAGCTTGTCGGGCGGGGTCCGGGAGACCCAGTACTTC. This encodes CASSLSGGVRETQYF.

V is TRBV7-8 and J is TRBJ2-1; 9 positions match TRBD2. Germline values: CDR1 SGHVS, CDR2 FQNEAQ. V was pared by 1 base and J by 4 bases, with 8 bases of the junction left unmatched. The CDR3 is 17 residues long. CDR3 amino acids: CASSLDWASGAYNEQFF. The CDR3 DNA is TGTGCCAGCAGCTTAGATTGGGCTAGCGGGGCTTACAATGAGCAGTTCTTC.

V and J are TRBV18 and TRBJ2-7; 9 bases agree with TRBD1. Germline assignment: CDR1 KGHSH and CDR2 LQKENI. V shed 3 bases, J shed 8 bases, and the junction held 8 bases outside the gene matches. The CDR3 contains 14 residues. CDR3: CASSPGTGSVKQYF. The CDR3 nucleotides read TGTGCCAGCTCACCGGGGACAGGGAGTGTCAAGCAGTACTTC.

This clone was found once. The rearrangement links TRBV5-1 to TRBJ1-1, with D uncertain. Germline assignment: CDR1 SGHRS and CDR2 YFSETQ. V lost 1 base to trimming and J lost 6 bases, with 16 bases between them. The CDR3 length is 15 residues. This chain's CDR3 is CASSLFSGGQSEAFF. The CDR3 nucleotides are TGCGCCAGCAGCTTGTTTTCTGGAGGGCAATCTGAAGCTTTCTTT.

The chain is built from TRBV27 and TRBJ2-7, with TRBD2 matching over 10 bases. Germline CDR1 MNHEY, CDR2 SMNVEV (reference sequence). The V segment lost 6 bases and the J segment 7 bases; nucleotides outside the gene matches: 12. The CDR3 is 15 amino acids. CDR3 bases: TGTGCCAGCAGGGCAATAGCGGGAGGCCGTTGGGAGCAGTACTTC. Its protein is CASRAIAGGRWEQYF.

V gene TRBV27 combines with J gene TRBJ1-5; weak D call: TRBD1 (6 bases). CDR1 and CDR2 from the germline V gene are MNHEY and SMNVEV (reference sequence). Trimming took 0 bases from V and 7 from J, leaving 10 bases between them. This CDR3 is 14 amino acids long. This chain's CDR3 is CASSLSIQGQPQHF. The CDR3 DNA sequence: TGTGCCAGCAGTTTATCGATCCAGGGGCAGCCCCAGCATTTT.

The gene calls are TRBV18 and TRBJ2-7, with TRBD2 identical over 8 bases. Trimming took 3 bases from V and 0 from J; bases not matched to a gene: 7. The CDR3 is 16 residues long. Germline V gene data show CDR1 as KGHSH and CDR2 as LQKENI. CDR3 protein: CASSPRAGVGSYEQYF. The CDR3 nucleotides read TGTGCCAGCTCACCGAGAGCGGGAGTTGGCTCCTACGAGCAGTACTTC.

This clone was seen just once. CDR3 residues: CASSGAGTAEKLFF. DNA of the CDR3: TGTGCCAGCAGCGGAGCCGGGACAGCTGAAAAACTGTTTTTT. The chain links TRBV5-8 to TRBJ1-4, with TRBD1 matching over 7 bases. The V and J ends lost 4 bases and 7 bases, in that order; junction bases with no gene match: 7. The CDR3 loop spans 14 amino acids. Germline CDR1 and CDR2: SGHTS and YDEGEE.

The genes are TRBV5-1 and TRBJ1-2, with 7 bases aligning to TRBD1. Trimming removed 0 bases from V and 5 bases from J; junction bases left unmatched: 7. This CDR3 is 15 amino acids long. From germline, CDR1 is SGHRS and CDR2 YFSETQ. The CDR3 loop is CASSLAALQGYGYTF. CDR3 nucleotides: TGCGCCAGCAGCTTGGCCGCGTTACAGGGGTATGGCTACACCTTC.

The CDR3 reads CASSLDREHSPLHF. CDR3 nucleotide sequence: TGCGCCAGCAGCTTGGACAGGGAACATTCACCCCTCCACTTT. The chain employs TRBV5-1 and TRBJ1-6, with D tentatively TRBD1 (6 bases). CDR3 size: 14 residues. Germline CDR1 and CDR2: SGHRS and YFSETQ. The ends were cut back, 0 bases at V and 8 bases at J, with 9 bases in the middle.

The chain has TRBV5-1 and TRBJ1-6; the match to TRBD1 covers 8 bases. CDR3 length: 15 residues. The germline V gene has CDR1 SGHRS and CDR2 YFSETQ. Trimming cost V 0 bases and J 7 bases; bases outside gene matches: 3. DNA for the CDR3: TGCGCCAGCAGCTTGGTTTCAGGGGGCAATTCACCCCTCCACTTT. Amino acids: CASSLVSGGNSPLHF.

This rearrangement joins TRBV6-6 to TRBJ1-5; TRBD1 matches 10 bases. The CDR3 loop spans 16 amino acids. V was clipped by 6 bases and J by 5 bases; unmatched bases: 10. The V gene's germline CDR1 is MNHNY and CDR2 SVGAGI (reference sequence). For the CDR3, the DNA is TGTGCCAGCAGGCCCGGGACAGGGGTTTTGGATCAGCCCCAGCATTTT. Protein sequence: CASRPGTGVLDQPQHF.

The gene calls are TRBV10-2 and TRBJ2-7, with 7 positions matching TRBD2. V lost 4 bases and J lost 4; bases outside the gene matches: 1. The CDR3 covers 12 residues. The V gene's germline CDR1 is WSHSY and CDR2 SAAADI. DNA for the CDR3: TGCGCCAGCAGTGGGGGGGGTTACGAGCAGTACGTC. It encodes CASSGGGYEQYV.

The genes are TRBV2 and TRBJ1-4; D not resolved. CDR3 length: 14 residues. Germline CDR1 SNHLY, CDR2 FYNNEI. The ends were cut back, 2 bases at V and 7 bases at J, with 11 bases in the middle. The CDR3 sequence: CASSERTSSEKLFF. The CDR3 region has the DNA TGTGCCAGCAGTGAACGAACTTCGAGTGAAAAACTGTTTTTT.

J is TRBJ2-3 and V is TRBV6-5; weak D call: TRBD2 (7 bases). The V gene's germline CDR1 is MNHEY and CDR2 SVGAGI. V lost 7 bases, J lost 4 bases, and 15 bases lay in between. There are 14 residues in the CDR3. The CDR3 coding sequence is TGTGCCAGCAATCGGGGGGCGCATCCAGATACGCAGTATTTT. This translates into CASNRGAHPDTQYF.

V is TRBV11-2 and J is TRBJ2-2; D gene ambiguous. The CDR3 is 12 residues long. Germline loops: CDR1 SGHAT, CDR2 FQNNGV. Trimming removed 3 bases from V and 5 bases from J, with 4 bases in between. This CDR3 is CASSFVTGELFF. CDR3 coding DNA: TGTGCCAGCAGCTTCGTAACCGGGGAGCTGTTTTTT.

This clone occurred a few times. The rearrangement links TRBV2 to TRBJ1-5; no clear D. Germline V lookup: CDR1 SNHLY, CDR2 FYNNEI. This CDR3 is 15 amino acids long. Between the trimmed V and J ends, which lost 3 bases and 2 bases, there was a span of 11 bases. The CDR3 coding sequence is TGTGCCAGCAGTGAGGGAGGGTCGCGCAATCAGCCCCAGCATTTT. Translation: CASSEGGSRNQPQHF. The complete variable domain, with remaining parts taken from reference TRBV2 and TRBJ1-5, reads EPEVTQTPSHQVTQMGQEVILRCVPISNHLYFYWYRQILGQKVEFLVSFYNNEISEKSEIFDDQFSVERPDGSNFTLKIRSTKLEDSAMYFCASSEGGSRNQPQHFGDGTRLSIL.

V gene TRBV2 combines with J gene TRBJ1-4, with D tentatively TRBD1 (6 bases). This CDR3 is built from 16 residues. Looked up from germline, CDR1 is SNHLY and CDR2 is FYNNEI. Deletions cut 7 bases from V and 3 bases from J, with 18 bases between. This chain's CDR3 is CASTVGGAEPNEKLFF. CDR3 sequence (DNA): TGTGCCAGCACCGTTGGGGGGGCAGAACCTAATGAAAAACTGTTTTTT.